A selection of T cell receptor beta chains follows, all from one sample in a study of T cell responses to AZD1222 COVID-19 vaccine. TCRdb keeps only in-frame clones here, not all; method: immunoSEQ multiplex PCR. The data contain 150,000 to 200,000 clones, around nine tenths of them seen just once; the ten biggest clones take up 2.5% to 3%. Sequencing was performed on peripheral blood, taken on day 0 of AZD1222 vaccination. The source of these receptors is an adult in good health. The CDR3 runs from the conserved cysteine through the conserved F or W. The D gene is left open where the match is weak. For some rows the clone size is stated as once, few or many, or as a class when expanded; others skip it.

J gene	V gene	clone size	D gene	CDR3 protein	CDR3 DNA
TRBJ1-1	TRBV7-9	NA	TRBD1	CASSLGDRVNTEAFF	TGTGCCAGCAGCTTAGGGGACAGGGTGAACACTGAAGCTTTCTTT
TRBJ1-5	TRBV30	NA	NA	CAWSEGLSYNQPQHF	TGTGCCTGGAGTGAGGGGCTATCATACAATCAGCCCCAGCATTTT
TRBJ1-1	TRBV6-2/TRBV6-3	NA	NA	CASSYVGGANTEAFF	TGTGCCAGCAGTTACGTGGGGGGGGCCAACACTGAAGCTTTCTTT
TRBJ2-2	TRBV27	NA	NA	CASSLAPRATGELFF	TGTGCCAGCAGTTTAGCCCCGAGGGCCACCGGGGAGCTGTTTTTT
TRBJ1-1	TRBV7-2	NA	NA	CASSVPEGWGTEAFF	TGTGCCAGCAGCGTCCCCGAGGGCTGGGGCACTGAAGCTTTCTTT
TRBJ1-2	TRBV2	NA	NA	CASSDWGRGYTF	TGTGCCAGCAGTGACTGGGGGAGAGGCTACACCTTC
TRBJ2-5	TRBV5-4	NA	TRBD1	CASSLAQTSTGGFETQYF	TGTGCCAGCAGCTTGGCCCAAACGTCGACAGGGGGCTTCGAGACCCAGTACTTC
TRBJ1-1	TRBV29-1	once	NA	CSVRGPGAEAFF	TGCAGCGTTCGAGGGCCGGGGGCTGAAGCTTTCTTT
TRBJ2-2	TRBV5-1	NA	TRBD2	CASTLGTSVNTGELFF	TGCGCCAGCACCCTAGGGACTAGCGTGAACACCGGGGAGCTGTTTTTT
TRBJ1-2	TRBV29-1	NA	NA	CSVPGAGGYTF	TGCAGCGTTCCAGGGGCTGGTGGCTACACCTTC
TRBJ1-6	TRBV3-1/TRBV3-2	NA	NA	CASSQERVGMISPLHF	TGTGCCAGCAGCCAAGAGAGGGTGGGAATGATTTCACCCCTCCACTTT
TRBJ1-2	TRBV5-5	NA	TRBD1	CASSLGGRTGPNYGYTF	TGTGCCAGCAGCTTGGGGGGTCGGACAGGGCCTAACTATGGCTACACCTTC
TRBJ2-7	TRBV5-1	NA	NA	CASSLEGVRHEQYF	TGCGCCAGCAGCTTGGAAGGTGTCAGGCACGAGCAGTACTTC
TRBJ2-7	TRBV4-1	NA	NA	CASSQALNAGVYEQYF	TGCGCCAGCAGCCAAGCCTTAAACGCAGGGGTCTACGAGCAGTACTTC
TRBJ2-3	TRBV11-3	NA	NA	CASSLDPSSIDTQYF	TGTGCCAGCAGCTTAGATCCGTCTTCGATAGATACGCAGTATTTT
TRBJ1-5	TRBV18	NA	NA	CASSPTRLSNQPQHF	TGTGCCAGCTCACCTACTAGATTAAGCAATCAGCCCCAGCATTTT
TRBJ2-2	TRBV7-9	NA	TRBD1	CASSPRDRGHTGELFF	TGTGCCAGCAGCCCACGGGACAGGGGTCACACCGGGGAGCTGTTTTTT
TRBJ1-4	TRBV7-9	NA	NA	CASSSVSGLFF	TGTGCCAGCAGCTCCGTAAGTGGGCTGTTTTTT
TRBJ2-5	TRBV11-2	NA	TRBD2	CASSWGTSGRRETQYF	TGTGCCAGCAGCTGGGGGACTAGCGGGAGAAGGGAGACCCAGTACTTC
TRBJ2-3	TRBV24-1	once	NA	CATRGGGRPADTQYF	TGTGCCACCCGAGGGGGCGGGAGGCCTGCCGATACGCAGTATTTT
TRBJ1-1	TRBV5-5	NA	NA	CASRNREGAPEAFF	TGTGCCAGCAGAAATCGCGAAGGCGCCCCTGAAGCTTTCTTT
TRBJ2-1	TRBV7-5	NA	NA	CVRSLSDRGYNEQFF	TGTGTCAGAAGCTTATCGGACAGGGGATACAATGAGCAGTTCTTC
TRBJ1-6	TRBV19	NA	NA	CASSNSNPPLHF	TGTGCCAGTAGTAACAGCAACCCACCCCTCCACTTT
TRBJ2-4	TRBV18	once	NA	CASSPPDLAKNIQYF	TGTGCCAGCTCACCACCGGACCTAGCCAAAAACATTCAGTACTTC